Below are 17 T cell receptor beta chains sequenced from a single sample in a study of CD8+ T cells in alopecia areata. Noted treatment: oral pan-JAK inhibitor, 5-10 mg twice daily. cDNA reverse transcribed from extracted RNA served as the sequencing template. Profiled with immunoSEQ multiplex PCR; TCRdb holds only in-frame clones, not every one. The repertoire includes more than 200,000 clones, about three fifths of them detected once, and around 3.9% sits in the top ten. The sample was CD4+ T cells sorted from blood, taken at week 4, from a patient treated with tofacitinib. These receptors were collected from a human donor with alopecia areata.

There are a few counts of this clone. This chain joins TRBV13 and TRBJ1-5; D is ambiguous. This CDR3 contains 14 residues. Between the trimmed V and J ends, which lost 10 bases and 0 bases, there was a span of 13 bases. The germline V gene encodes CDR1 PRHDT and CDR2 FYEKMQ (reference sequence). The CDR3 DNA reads TGTGCCACCCCAGGACTATATAGCAATCAGCCCCAGCATTTT. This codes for CATPGLYSNQPQHF.

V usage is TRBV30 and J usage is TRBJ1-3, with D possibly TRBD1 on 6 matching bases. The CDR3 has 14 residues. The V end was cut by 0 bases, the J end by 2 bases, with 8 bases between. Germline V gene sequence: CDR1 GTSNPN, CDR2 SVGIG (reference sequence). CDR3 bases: TGTGCCTGGAGTGTAGGGGGGCCTGGAAACACCATATATTTT. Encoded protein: CAWSVGGPGNTIYF.

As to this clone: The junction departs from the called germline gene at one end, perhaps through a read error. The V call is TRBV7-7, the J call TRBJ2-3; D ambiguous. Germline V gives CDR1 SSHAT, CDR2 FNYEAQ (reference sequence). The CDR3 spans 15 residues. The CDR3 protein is CASSFRLGGTDTQYF. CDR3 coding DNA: TGTGCTAGCAGCTTCCGATTGGGCGGCACAGATACGCAGTATTTT.

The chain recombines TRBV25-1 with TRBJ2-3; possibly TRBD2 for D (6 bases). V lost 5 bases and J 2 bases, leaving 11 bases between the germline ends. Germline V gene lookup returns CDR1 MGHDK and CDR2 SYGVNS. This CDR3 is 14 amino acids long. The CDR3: CASSNAGYTDTQYF. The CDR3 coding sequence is TGTGCCAGCAGTAACGCGGGGTACACAGATACGCAGTATTTT.

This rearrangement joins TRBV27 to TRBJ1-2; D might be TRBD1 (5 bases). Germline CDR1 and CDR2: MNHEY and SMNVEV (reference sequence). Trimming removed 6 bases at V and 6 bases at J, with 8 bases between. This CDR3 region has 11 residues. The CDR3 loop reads CASRRGNGYTF. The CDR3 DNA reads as TGTGCCAGCAGGAGGGGAAATGGCTACACCTTC.

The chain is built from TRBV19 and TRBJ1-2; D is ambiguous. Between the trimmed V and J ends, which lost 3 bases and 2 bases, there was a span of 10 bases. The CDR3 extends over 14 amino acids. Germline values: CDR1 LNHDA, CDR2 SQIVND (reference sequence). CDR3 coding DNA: TGTGCCAGTAGTATCCCCCACGGAAACTATGGCTACACCTTC. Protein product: CASSIPHGNYGYTF.

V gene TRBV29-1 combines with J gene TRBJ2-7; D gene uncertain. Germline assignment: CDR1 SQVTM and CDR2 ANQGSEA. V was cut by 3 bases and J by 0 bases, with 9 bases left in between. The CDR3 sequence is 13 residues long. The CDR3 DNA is TGCAGCGTTGAGAGGCTGAACTCCTACGAGCAGTACTTC. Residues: CSVERLNSYEQYF.

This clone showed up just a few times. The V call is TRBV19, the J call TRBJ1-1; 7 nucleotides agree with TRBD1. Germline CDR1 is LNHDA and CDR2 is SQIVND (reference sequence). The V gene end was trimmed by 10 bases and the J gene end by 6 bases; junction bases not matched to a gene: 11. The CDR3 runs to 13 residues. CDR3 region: CATSGTAGSEAFF. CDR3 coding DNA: TGTGCCACCTCGGGGACAGCCGGCTCTGAAGCTTTCTTT.

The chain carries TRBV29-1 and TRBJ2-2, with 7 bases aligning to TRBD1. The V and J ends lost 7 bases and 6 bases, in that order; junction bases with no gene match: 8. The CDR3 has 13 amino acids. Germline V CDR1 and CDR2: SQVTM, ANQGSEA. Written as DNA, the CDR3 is TGCAGCGGTCGACAGGGATGGGCCGGGGAGCTGTTTTTT. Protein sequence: CSGRQGWAGELFF.

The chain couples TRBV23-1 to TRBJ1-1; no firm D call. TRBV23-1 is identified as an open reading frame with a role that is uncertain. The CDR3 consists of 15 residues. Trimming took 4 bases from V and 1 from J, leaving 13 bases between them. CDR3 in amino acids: CASSRAVKGNTEAFF. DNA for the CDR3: TGCGCCAGCAGTCGGGCAGTTAAGGGGAACACTGAAGCTTTCTTT.

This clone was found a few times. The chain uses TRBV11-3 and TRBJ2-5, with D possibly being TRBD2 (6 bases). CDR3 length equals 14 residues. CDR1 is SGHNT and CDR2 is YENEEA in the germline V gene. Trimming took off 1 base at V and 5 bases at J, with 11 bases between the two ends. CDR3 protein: CASSLVAGRETQYF. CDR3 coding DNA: TGTGCCAGCAGCTTAGTGGCAGGGAGGGAGACCCAGTACTTC.

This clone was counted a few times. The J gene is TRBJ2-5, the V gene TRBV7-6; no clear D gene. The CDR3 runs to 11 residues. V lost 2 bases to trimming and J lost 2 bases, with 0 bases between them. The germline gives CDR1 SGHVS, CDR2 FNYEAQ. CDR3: CASSLQETQYF. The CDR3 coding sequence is TGTGCCAGCAGCTTACAAGAGACCCAGTACTTC.

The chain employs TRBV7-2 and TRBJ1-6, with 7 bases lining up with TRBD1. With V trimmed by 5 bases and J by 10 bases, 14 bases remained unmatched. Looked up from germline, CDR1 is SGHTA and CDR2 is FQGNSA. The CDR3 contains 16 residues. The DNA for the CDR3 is TGTGCCAGCAGCCTCGGGGCGACAGGGATCGGGTCACCCCTCCACTTT. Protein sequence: CASSLGATGIGSPLHF. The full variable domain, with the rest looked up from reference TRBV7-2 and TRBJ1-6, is GAGVSQSPSNKVTEKGKDVELRCDPISGHTALYWYRQSLGQGLEFLIYFQGNSAPDKSGLPSDRFSAERTGGSVSTLTIQRTQQEDSAVYLCASSLGATGIGSPLHFGNGTRLTVT.

The CDR3 DNA is TGCGCCAGCAGCCAAGAATGGGGAGGGACTAGCGGGGTTAATGAGCAGTTCTTC. As protein: CASSQEWGGTSGVNEQFF. J is TRBJ2-1 and V is TRBV4-1; 13 bases are a match to TRBD2. The CDR3 contains 18 residues. Germline assignment: CDR1 MGHRA and CDR2 YSYEKL. After removal of 0 bases from V and 7 bases from J, the junction contained 9 bases not matched to a gene.

The chain's CDR3 is CASTPLGGGETQYF. CDR3 coding DNA: TGCGCCAGCACCCCCTTGGGGGGAGGAGAGACCCAGTACTTC. The chain is built from TRBV5-1 and TRBJ2-5; tentative D call: TRBD2 (6 bases). V lost 6 bases to trimming and J lost 4 bases, with 16 bases between them. The CDR3 is 14 amino acids. From germline, CDR1 is SGHRS and CDR2 YFSETQ.

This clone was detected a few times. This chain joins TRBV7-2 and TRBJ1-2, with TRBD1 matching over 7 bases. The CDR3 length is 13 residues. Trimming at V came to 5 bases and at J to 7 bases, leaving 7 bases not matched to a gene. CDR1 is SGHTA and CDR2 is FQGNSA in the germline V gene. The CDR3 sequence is CASSARDSGGYTF. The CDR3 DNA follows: TGTGCCAGCAGCGCCCGGGACAGCGGTGGCTACACCTTC.

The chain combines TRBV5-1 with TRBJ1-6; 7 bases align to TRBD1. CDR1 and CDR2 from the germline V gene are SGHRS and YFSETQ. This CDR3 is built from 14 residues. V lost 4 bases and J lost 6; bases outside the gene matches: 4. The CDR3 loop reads CASSLRQGNSPLHF. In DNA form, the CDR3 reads TGCGCCAGCAGCCTACGACAGGGTAATTCACCCCTCCACTTT.